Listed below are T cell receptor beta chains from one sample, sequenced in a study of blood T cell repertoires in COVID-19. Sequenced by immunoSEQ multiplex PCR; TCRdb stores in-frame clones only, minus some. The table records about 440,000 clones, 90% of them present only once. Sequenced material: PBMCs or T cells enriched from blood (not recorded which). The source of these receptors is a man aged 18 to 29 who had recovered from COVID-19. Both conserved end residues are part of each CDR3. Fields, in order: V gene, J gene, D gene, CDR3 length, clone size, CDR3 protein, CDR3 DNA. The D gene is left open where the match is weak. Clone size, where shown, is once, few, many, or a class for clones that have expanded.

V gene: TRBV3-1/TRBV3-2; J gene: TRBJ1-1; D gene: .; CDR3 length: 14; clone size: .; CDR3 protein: CASSREQGPTEAFF; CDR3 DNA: TGTGCCAGCAGCCGAGAGCAGGGTCCCACTGAAGCTTTCTTT
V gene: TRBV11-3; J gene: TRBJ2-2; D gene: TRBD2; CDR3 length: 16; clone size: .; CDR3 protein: CASSRLAGGLSGELFF; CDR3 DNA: TGTGCCAGCAGCCGACTAGCGGGGGGGCTTTCCGGGGAGCTGTTTTTT
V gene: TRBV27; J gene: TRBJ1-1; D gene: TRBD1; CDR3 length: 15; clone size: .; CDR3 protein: CASSLFRTGHTEAFF; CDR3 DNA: TGTGCCAGCAGCTTGTTTAGGACAGGGCACACTGAAGCTTTCTTT
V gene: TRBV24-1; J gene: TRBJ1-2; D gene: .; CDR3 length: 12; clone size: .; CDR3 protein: CATWTPNYGYTF; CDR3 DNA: TGTGCCACCTGGACTCCTAACTATGGCTACACCTTC
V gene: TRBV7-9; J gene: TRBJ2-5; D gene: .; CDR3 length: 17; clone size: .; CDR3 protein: CASSLYAFGGSQETQYF; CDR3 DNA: TGTGCCAGCAGCTTATACGCCTTTGGGGGGTCCCAAGAGACCCAGTACTTC
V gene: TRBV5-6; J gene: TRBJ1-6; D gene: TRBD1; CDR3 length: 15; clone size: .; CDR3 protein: CASSLDRGYNSPLHF; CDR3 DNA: TGTGCCAGCAGCCTGGACAGGGGCTATAATTCACCCCTCCACTTT
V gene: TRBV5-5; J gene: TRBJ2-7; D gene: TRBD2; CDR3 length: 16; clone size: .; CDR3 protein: CASSPGLAGISYEQYF; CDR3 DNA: TGTGCCAGCAGCCCCGGACTAGCGGGTATCTCCTACGAGCAGTACTTC
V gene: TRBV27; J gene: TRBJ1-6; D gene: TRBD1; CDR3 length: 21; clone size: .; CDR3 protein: CASSKGKGQGSIYWGSSPLHF; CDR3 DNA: TGTGCCAGCAGTAAGGGTAAAGGACAGGGGTCCATATACTGGGGGAGTTCACCCCTCCACTTT
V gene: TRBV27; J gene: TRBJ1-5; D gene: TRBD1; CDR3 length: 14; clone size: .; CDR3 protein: CASSATGAGQPQHF; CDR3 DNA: TGTGCCAGCAGTGCCACAGGGGCGGGCCAGCCCCAGCATTTT
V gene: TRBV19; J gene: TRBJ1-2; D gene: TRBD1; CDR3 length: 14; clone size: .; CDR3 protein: CASRRRGQNYGYTF; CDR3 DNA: TGTGCCAGTAGGCGCAGGGGACAGAACTATGGCTACACCTTC
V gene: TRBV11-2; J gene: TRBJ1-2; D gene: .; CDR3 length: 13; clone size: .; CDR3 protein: CASSPAVAYGYTF; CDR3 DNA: TGTGCCAGCAGCCCAGCGGTGGCCTATGGCTACACCTTC
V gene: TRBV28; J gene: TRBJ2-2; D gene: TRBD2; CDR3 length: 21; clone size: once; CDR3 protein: CASSLFWLAGDAQSWSGELFF; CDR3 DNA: TGTGCCAGCAGTTTATTTTGGCTAGCGGGAGACGCTCAGTCCTGGTCAGGGGAGCTGTTTTTT
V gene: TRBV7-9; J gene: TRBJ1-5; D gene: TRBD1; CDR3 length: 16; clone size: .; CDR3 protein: CASSLGQGADNQPQHF; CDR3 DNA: TGTGCCAGCAGCTTAGGACAGGGGGCTGACAATCAGCCCCAGCATTTT
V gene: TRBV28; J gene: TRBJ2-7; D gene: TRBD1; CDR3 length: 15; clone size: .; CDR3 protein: CASRGQGTTYYEQYF; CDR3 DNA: TGTGCCAGCAGAGGACAGGGGACGACCTACTACGAGCAGTACTTC
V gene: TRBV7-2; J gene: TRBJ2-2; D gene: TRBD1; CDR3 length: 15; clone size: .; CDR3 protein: CASSMDRRRFGELFF; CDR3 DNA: TGTGCCAGCAGCATGGACAGGAGGAGATTCGGGGAGCTGTTTTTT
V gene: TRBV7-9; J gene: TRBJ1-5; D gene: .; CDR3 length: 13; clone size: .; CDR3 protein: CASSPLSRQPQHF; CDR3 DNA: TGTGCCAGCAGCCCCCTTTCCAGGCAGCCCCAGCATTTT
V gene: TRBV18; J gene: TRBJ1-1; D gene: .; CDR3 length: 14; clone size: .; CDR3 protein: CASSPLAGNTEAFF; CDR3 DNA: TGTGCCAGCTCACCGTTGGCGGGGAACACTGAAGCTTTCTTT
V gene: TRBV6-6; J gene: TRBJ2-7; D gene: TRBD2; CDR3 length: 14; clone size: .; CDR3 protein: CASSYTGGPDEQYF; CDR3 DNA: TGTGCCAGCAGTTACACGGGAGGGCCAGACGAGCAGTACTTC
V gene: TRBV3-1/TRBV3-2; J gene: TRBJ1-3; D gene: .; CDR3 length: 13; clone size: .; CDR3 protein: CASSPPGVDTIYF; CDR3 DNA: TGTGCCAGCAGCCCCCCGGGGGTAGACACCATATATTTT
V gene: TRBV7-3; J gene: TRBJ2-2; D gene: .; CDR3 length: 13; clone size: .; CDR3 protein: CASSQGNTGELFF; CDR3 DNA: TGTGCCAGCAGCCAGGGGAACACCGGGGAGCTGTTTTTT
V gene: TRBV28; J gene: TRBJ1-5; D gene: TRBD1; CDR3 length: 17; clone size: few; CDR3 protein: CASSTERQGASNQPQHF; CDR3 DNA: TGTGCCAGCAGCACTGAGAGACAGGGGGCAAGCAATCAGCCCCAGCATTTT
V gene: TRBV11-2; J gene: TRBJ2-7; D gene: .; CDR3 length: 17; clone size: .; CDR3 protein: CASSSLQRPRDSYEQYF; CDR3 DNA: TGTGCCAGCAGCTCGCTTCAACGGCCCCGGGACTCCTACGAGCAGTACTTC
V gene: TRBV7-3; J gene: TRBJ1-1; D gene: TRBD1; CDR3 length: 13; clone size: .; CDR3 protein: CASSLNSQGASFF; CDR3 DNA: TGTGCCAGCAGCTTAAACTCACAGGGGGCGTCTTTCTTT
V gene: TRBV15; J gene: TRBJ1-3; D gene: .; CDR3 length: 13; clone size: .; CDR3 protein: CATSSGSGNTIYF; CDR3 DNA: TGTGCCACCAGCAGCGGCTCTGGAAACACCATATATTTT
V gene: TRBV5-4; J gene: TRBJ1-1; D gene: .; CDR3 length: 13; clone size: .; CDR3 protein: CASSKEPGTEAFF; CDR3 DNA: TGTGCCAGCAGCAAAGAACCCGGGACTGAAGCTTTCTTT
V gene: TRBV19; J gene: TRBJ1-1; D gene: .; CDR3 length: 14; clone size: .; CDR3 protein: CASSIGRTRSYGFF; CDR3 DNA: TGTGCCAGTAGTATAGGGCGGACAAGAAGCTACGGTTTCTTT
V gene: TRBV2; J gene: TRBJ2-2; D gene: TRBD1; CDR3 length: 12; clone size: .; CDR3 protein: CASRDRAGELFF; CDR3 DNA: TGTGCCAGCAGGGACAGGGCCGGGGAGCTGTTTTTT
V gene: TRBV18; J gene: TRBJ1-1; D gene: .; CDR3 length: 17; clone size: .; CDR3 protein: CASSPFGRADLSTEAFF; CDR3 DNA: TGTGCCAGCTCGCCCTTCGGCAGGGCTGACTTGAGCACTGAAGCTTTCTTT
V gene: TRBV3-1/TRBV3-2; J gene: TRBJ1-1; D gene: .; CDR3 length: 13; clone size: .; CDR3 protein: CASSLRQNTEAFF; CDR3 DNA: TGTGCCAGCAGCTTACGACAGAACACTGAAGCTTTCTTT
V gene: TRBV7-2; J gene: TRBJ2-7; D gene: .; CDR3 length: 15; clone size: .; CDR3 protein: CASSLSVVRVYEQYF; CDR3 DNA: TGTGCCAGCAGCTTATCGGTCGTAAGAGTCTACGAGCAGTACTTC
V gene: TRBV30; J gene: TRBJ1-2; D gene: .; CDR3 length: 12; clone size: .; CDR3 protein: CAWTGTSYGYTF; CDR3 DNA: TGTGCCTGGACAGGGACTTCCTATGGCTACACCTTC
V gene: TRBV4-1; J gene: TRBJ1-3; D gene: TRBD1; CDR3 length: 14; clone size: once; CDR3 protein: CASSHRQGGNTIYF; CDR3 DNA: TGCGCCAGCAGCCATCGACAGGGCGGAAACACCATATATTTT
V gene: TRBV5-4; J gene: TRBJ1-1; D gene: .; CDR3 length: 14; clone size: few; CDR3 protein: CASSLEQGNTEAFF; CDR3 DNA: TGTGCCAGCAGCTTGGAACAGGGGAACACTGAAGCTTTCTTT
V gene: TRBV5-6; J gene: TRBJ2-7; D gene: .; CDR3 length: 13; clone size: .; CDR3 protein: CASSLDRYYEQYF; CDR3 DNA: TGTGCCAGCAGCTTGGACAGGTACTACGAGCAGTACTTC
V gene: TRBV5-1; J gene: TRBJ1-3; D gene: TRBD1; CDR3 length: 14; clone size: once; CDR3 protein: CASSLQGGRDTIYF; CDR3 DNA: TGCGCCAGCAGCCTACAGGGGGGTCGAGACACCATATATTTT
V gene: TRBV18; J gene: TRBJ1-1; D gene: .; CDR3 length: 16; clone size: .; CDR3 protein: CASSPGSRNMNTEAFF; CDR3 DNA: TGTGCCAGCTCACCAGGGAGTAGAAACATGAACACTGAAGCTTTCTTT
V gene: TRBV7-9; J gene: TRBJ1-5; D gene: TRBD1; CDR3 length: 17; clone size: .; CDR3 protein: CASSSSRDRGSNQPQHF; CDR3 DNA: TGTGCCAGCAGCTCGTCCCGGGACAGGGGAAGCAATCAGCCCCAGCATTTT
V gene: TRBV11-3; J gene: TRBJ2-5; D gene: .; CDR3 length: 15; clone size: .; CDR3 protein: CASSLGNREGETQYF; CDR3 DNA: TGTGCCAGCAGCTTGGGAAACAGGGAGGGGGAGACCCAGTACTTC
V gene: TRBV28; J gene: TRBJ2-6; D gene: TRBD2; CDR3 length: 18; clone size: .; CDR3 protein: CASSLGLAGVSGANVLTF; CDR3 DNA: TGTGCCAGCAGTCTGGGACTAGCGGGGGTCTCTGGGGCCAACGTCCTGACTTTC
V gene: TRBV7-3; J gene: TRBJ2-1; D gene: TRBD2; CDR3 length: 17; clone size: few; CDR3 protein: CASRRRGRTSGANEQFF; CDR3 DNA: TGTGCCAGCAGACGAAGGGGGCGGACTAGCGGGGCCAATGAGCAGTTCTTC
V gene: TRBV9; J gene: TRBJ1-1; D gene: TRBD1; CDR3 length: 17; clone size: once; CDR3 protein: CASSVAGQGAPNTEAFF; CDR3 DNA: TGTGCCAGCAGCGTAGCGGGACAGGGGGCGCCGAACACTGAAGCTTTCTTT
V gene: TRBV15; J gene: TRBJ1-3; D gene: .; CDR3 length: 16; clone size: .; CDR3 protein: CATSRSTALSGNTIYF; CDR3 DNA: TGTGCCACCAGCAGGTCGACAGCCCTCTCTGGAAACACCATATATTTT
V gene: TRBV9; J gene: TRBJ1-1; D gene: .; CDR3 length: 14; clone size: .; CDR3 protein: CASSPTRGFTEAFF; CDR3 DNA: TGTGCCAGCAGCCCTACGAGAGGTTTCACTGAAGCTTTCTTT
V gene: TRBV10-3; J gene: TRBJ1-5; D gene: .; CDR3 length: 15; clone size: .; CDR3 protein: CAISEHEGGNQPQHF; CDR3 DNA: TGTGCCATCAGTGAACACGAGGGAGGCAATCAGCCCCAGCATTTT
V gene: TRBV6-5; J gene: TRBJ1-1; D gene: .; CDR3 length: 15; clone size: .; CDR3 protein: CASSRHKPKDTEAFF; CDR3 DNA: TGTGCCAGCAGTAGACATAAACCTAAAGACACTGAAGCTTTCTTT
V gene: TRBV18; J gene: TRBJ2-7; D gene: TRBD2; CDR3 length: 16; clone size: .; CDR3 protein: CASSRGGRAVPYEQYF; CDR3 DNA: TGTGCCAGCTCTCGGGGGGGCAGGGCAGTCCCCTACGAGCAGTACTTC
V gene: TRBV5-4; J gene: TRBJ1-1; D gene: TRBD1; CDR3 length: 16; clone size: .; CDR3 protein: CASSPGQGGLVTEAFF; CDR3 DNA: TGTGCCAGCAGCCCAGGACAGGGCGGTTTGGTCACTGAAGCTTTCTTT
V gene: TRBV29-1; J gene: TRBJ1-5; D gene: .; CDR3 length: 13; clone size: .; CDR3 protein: CSVEVDADQPQHF; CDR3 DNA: TGCAGCGTTGAGGTCGATGCAGATCAGCCCCAGCATTTT
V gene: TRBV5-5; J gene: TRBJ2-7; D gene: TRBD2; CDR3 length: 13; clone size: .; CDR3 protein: CASSRRESYEQYF; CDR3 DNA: TGTGCCAGCAGCCGGCGGGAGTCGTACGAGCAGTACTTC
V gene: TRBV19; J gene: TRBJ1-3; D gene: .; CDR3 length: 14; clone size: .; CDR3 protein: CASSIVARGDTIYF; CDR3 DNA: TGTGCCAGTAGTATAGTGGCCAGGGGTGACACCATATATTTT
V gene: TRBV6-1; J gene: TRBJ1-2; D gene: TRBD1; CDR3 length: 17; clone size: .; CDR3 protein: CASSENLETGKVYGYTF; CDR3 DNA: TGTGCCAGCAGTGAAAATCTCGAGACAGGGAAAGTCTATGGCTACACCTTC
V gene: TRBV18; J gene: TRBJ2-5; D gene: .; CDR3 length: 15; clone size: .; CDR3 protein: CASSPGQKIQETQYF; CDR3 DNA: TGTGCCAGCTCACCGGGACAAAAGATCCAAGAGACCCAGTACTTC
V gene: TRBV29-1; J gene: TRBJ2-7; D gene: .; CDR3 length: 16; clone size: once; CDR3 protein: CSVTTELRQTVYEQYF; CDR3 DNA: TGCAGCGTTACTACAGAACTCAGACAGACCGTATACGAGCAGTACTTC